The 21 T cell receptor beta chains below were found in one sample sequenced in a study of blood T cells in healthy people across ages. Alongside a J-beta primer mix, a sample-barcoded 5' primer served in a second PCR lasting about 6 to 11 cycles. TCRdb passed the 5' RACE reads through MiXCR, listing each CDR3 protein once. The sample carries about 680,000 distinct CDR3 sequences, around 49% recorded once. Sequencing used blood. Every receptor here comes from a woman in her sixties or seventies in good health.

The chain joins TRBV20-1 to TRBJ2-6; D perhaps matches TRBD1 (5 bases). From germline, CDR1 is DFQATT and CDR2 SNEGSKA (reference sequence). Between the trimmed V and J ends, which lost 3 bases and 0 bases, there was a span of 18 bases. This CDR3 contains 18 residues. CDR3 loop: CSASSGQTGLSGANVLTF. CDR3 coding DNA: TGCAGTGCTAGCTCCGGGCAAACAGGCCTCTCTGGGGCCAACGTCCTGACTTTC.

This clonotype was seen more than once but under ten times. The chain couples TRBV6-6 to TRBJ2-3; 7 bases are a match to TRBD1. This CDR3 has 15 residues. With 7 bases clipped from V and 2 bases from J, the junction kept 9 bases outside the gene matches. The V gene's germline CDR1 is MNHNY and CDR2 SVGAGI (reference sequence). The CDR3 coding sequence is TGTGCCAGCACTCGCCGCAGGGGGAACACAGATACGCAGTATTTT. Its translation is CASTRRRGNTDTQYF.

This chain uses TRBV7-9 with TRBJ2-5; TRBD1 aligns across 7 bases. Germline V gene data show CDR1 as SEHNR and CDR2 as FQNEAQ (reference sequence). Trimming cost V 4 bases and J 5 bases; bases outside gene matches: 10. The CDR3 extends over 15 amino acids. The CDR3: CASSSNDRDRETQYF. CDR3 nucleotides: TGTGCCAGCAGCTCAAACGACAGGGATAGGGAGACCCAGTACTTC.

This clonotype was seen more than once but under ten times. CDR3 sequence (DNA): TGTGCCAGCAGTCGAGTTGGTACGAACTACGAGCAGTACTTC. Protein product: CASSRVGTNYEQYF. The chain uses TRBV7-9 and TRBJ2-4; D is undetermined. The J call may be faulty, since TRBJ2-7 better matches the DNA end. CDR1 is SEHNR and CDR2 is FQNEAQ in the germline V gene (reference sequence). The CDR3 covers 14 residues.

The chain combines TRBV29-1 with TRBJ2-1; no reliable D call. The CDR3 length is 13 residues. Trimming took off 3 bases at V and 0 bases at J, with 6 bases between the two ends. The germline CDR1 and CDR2 sequences are SQVTM and ANQGSEA. The CDR3 coding sequence is TGCAGCGTTGACGGAAACTCCTACAATGAGCAGTTCTTC. Translation: CSVDGNSYNEQFF.

This clonotype was seen a handful of times. The V call is TRBV24-1, the J call TRBJ2-1; 13 nucleotides align to TRBD2. The CDR3 loop spans 17 amino acids. In germline, CDR1 is KGHDR, CDR2 SFDVKD. V dropped 4 bases and J dropped 7; count of bases not matched to a gene: 9. The DNA for the CDR3 is TGTGCCACCAGTGACCGTGGACTAGCGGGAGTTGGGAATGAGCAGTTCTTC. As protein: CATSDRGLAGVGNEQFF.

This clonotype was counted only a few times. This chain uses TRBV28 with TRBJ2-7, with D maybe TRBD2 (6 bases). V lost 5 bases, J lost 4 bases, and 24 bases lay in between. The CDR3 extends over 17 amino acids. CDR1 and CDR2 (germline): MDHEN, SYDVKM. The CDR3 reads CASSPQPRRASGYEQYF. The CDR3 bases are TGTGCCAGCAGTCCTCAACCCAGGAGGGCCTCGGGATACGAGCAGTACTTC. Variable domain in full (rest from reference TRBV28 and TRBJ2-7): DVKVTQSSRYLVKRTGEKVFLECVQDMDHENMFWYRQDPGLGLRLIYFSYDVKMKEKGDIPEGYSVSREKKERFSLILESASTNQTSMYLCASSPQPRRASGYEQYFGPGTRLTVT.

Ten or more counts support this clonotype. This chain connects TRBV28 to TRBJ2-1; D may correspond to TRBD1 or TRBD2 (5 bases each). The CDR3 has 15 residues. Trimming removed 5 bases from V and 8 bases from J, with 19 bases in between. The germline CDR1 and CDR2 sequences are MDHEN and SYDVKM. The CDR3 bases are TGTGCCAGCAGTCCTCGGGACGTTCTGGGGGATGAGCAGTTCTTC. Amino acids: CASSPRDVLGDEQFF.

V gene TRBV4-1 combines with J gene TRBJ2-5; 15 bases line up with TRBD2. This CDR3 has 15 residues. V was pared by 1 base and J by 11 bases, with 5 bases of the junction left unmatched. Germline V gives CDR1 MGHRA, CDR2 YSYEKL. This CDR3 is CASSQVGLAGGEQYF. The DNA of the CDR3 is TGCGCCAGCAGCCAAGTGGGACTAGCGGGAGGAGAGCAGTACTTC.

The rearrangement links TRBV7-2 to TRBJ2-1; D possibly matches TRBD1 or TRBD2 (5 bases each). The V gene's germline CDR1 is SGHTA and CDR2 FQGNSA. This CDR3 contains 15 residues. V shed 4 bases and J shed 4 bases, with 14 bases lying between them. CDR3 sequence: CASSSGRTSYNEQFF. CDR3 nucleotides: TGTGCCAGCAGCTCGGGACGGACTTCGTACAATGAGCAGTTCTTC.

This chain uses TRBV2 with TRBJ2-5; no clear D. With 8 bases removed from V and 11 bases from J, the gap between germline ends came to 15 bases. The length of the CDR3 is 11 residues. Germline V gives CDR1 SNHLY, CDR2 FYNNEI. DNA for the CDR3: TGTGCCAGCGAAGGACCCTCGCGGCAGTACTTC. This codes for CASEGPSRQYF.

Of note for this clonotype: A read error may explain this, as a much larger clone is one base away. V usage is TRBV6-5 and J usage is TRBJ2-1, with no clear D. The germline CDR1 and CDR2 sequences are MNHEY and SVGAGI. This CDR3 contains 13 residues. V was clipped by 6 bases and J by 6 bases, with 12 bases between them. Written as DNA, the CDR3 is TGTGCCAGCAGCGTCCTGGGTGCCAATGAGCAGTTCTTC. It codes for CASSVLGANEQFF.

There are many counts of this clonotype. V gene TRBV27 combines with J gene TRBJ2-7; 7 nucleotides agree with TRBD1. This CDR3 is built from 16 residues. V lost 5 bases to trimming and J lost 5 bases; unmatched junction nucleotides: 15. Germline-derived CDR1 and CDR2 are MNHEY and SMNVEV (reference sequence). CDR3 region: CASSPKPRTGRHEQYF. Written as DNA, the CDR3 is TGTGCCAGCAGTCCAAAGCCCCGGACAGGAAGACACGAGCAGTACTTC.

The rearrangement uses TRBV7-2 and TRBJ1-5; D is unresolved. The V gene lost 2 bases and the J gene lost 0 bases, with 8 bases spanning the gap. This CDR3 has 15 residues. CDR1 and CDR2 (germline): SGHTA, FQGNSA. CDR3 residues: CASSLMGDSNQPQHF. CDR3 sequence (DNA): TGTGCCAGCAGCTTAATGGGCGATAGCAATCAGCCCCAGCATTTT.

This clonotype occurred a few times. The chain joins TRBV6-6 to TRBJ2-3; TRBD2 aligns across 8 bases. Germline CDR1 MNHNY, CDR2 SVGAGI (reference sequence). This CDR3 contains 16 residues. V lost 5 bases, J lost 5 bases, and 12 bases stayed unmatched. This CDR3 is CASSVSGSVSVDTQYF. CDR3 bases: TGTGCCAGCAGTGTCAGCGGGAGCGTCAGTGTAGATACGCAGTATTTT.

The gene calls are TRBV28 and TRBJ2-7, with D possibly called TRBD1 or TRBD2 (5 bases each). The germline gives CDR1 MDHEN, CDR2 SYDVKM. Trimming shortened V by 0 bases and J by 2 bases, and 29 bases separated the two germline ends. The CDR3 length is 21 residues. In DNA, the CDR3 is TGTGCCAGCAGTTTATGGCATTTAGGTGCGGTTGGGAGAAAGGGACCCTACGAGCAGTACTTC. Translated, it gives CASSLWHLGAVGRKGPYEQYF.

For the CDR3, the DNA is TGTGCCAGCAAGCAGGCGGGACGGGTCTACGAGCAGTACTTC. This translates into CASKQAGRVYEQYF. This rearrangement joins TRBV6-2 or TRBV6-3 to TRBJ2-7, with D maybe TRBD2 (6 bases). The germline V gene has CDR1 MNHEY and CDR2 SVGEGT. V was pared by 7 bases and J by 3 bases, with 16 bases between. The CDR3 length is 14 residues.

To note about this clonotype: A much larger clone differs by one base, so this may be a read error. The chain joins TRBV29-1 to TRBJ1-1, with TRBD1 identical over 7 bases. CDR1 is SQVTM and CDR2 is ANQGSEA in the germline V gene. The CDR3 extends over 14 amino acids. DNA of the CDR3: TGCGGCGTTGAAGAGTACGACAGGGAGGGTGAAGCTTTCTTT. Translated: CGVEEYDREGEAFF.

This clonotype was detected only a few times. The CDR3 sequence is CASGTVANQPQHF. CDR3 DNA sequence: TGTGCCAGCGGGACAGTCGCAAATCAGCCCCAGCATTTT. The chain employs TRBV7-9 and TRBJ1-5, with TRBD1 matching over 7 bases. The CDR3 is 13 amino acids. Germline lookup yields CDR1 SEHNR and CDR2 FQNEAQ (reference sequence). With V trimmed by 8 bases and J by 4 bases, 5 bases remained unmatched.

This chain uses TRBV28 with TRBJ1-2; the D is unclear. The germline V gene encodes CDR1 MDHEN and CDR2 SYDVKM. This CDR3 is built from 13 residues. The CDR3 region has the DNA TGTGGGGTGACCTACTCTCTGAACTATGGCTACACCTTC. This translates into CGVTYSLNYGYTF.

This clonotype was found a few times. The V gene is TRBV3-1, the J gene TRBJ2-1, with TRBD1 as a possible D gene (6 bases). The V gene lost 4 bases and the J gene lost 13 bases, with 20 bases spanning the gap. The CDR3 sequence is 14 residues long. Germline CDR1 LGHDT, CDR2 YNNKEL (reference sequence). CDR3 bases: TGTGCCAGCAGCCGAGACCCGTCCGCAGGGGATCAGTTCTTC. Amino acids: CASSRDPSAGDQFF.